The clone carrying this TCR beta chain showed up many times. The antigen remains unidentified. TCRdb passed the 5' RACE reads through MiXCR, listing each CDR3 protein once. This table holds tens of thousands of distinct CDR3 sequences, 27% found once. This entry is derived from a study of CD8 T cells in ankylosing spondylitis. Broader study findings: A CD8+ phenotype characterized the disease-linked clones, which were relatively rare in peripheral blood.

V shed 4 bases and J 1 base; nucleotides not matched to a gene: 6. CDR3 length: 16 amino acids. The germline V gene has CDR1 SGHDT and CDR2 YYEEEE. The rearrangement uses TRBV5-6 and TRBJ2-1, with 9 positions matching TRBD1. The specimen was blood, either unsorted or a sorted T cell fraction (not recorded which). The sequence derives from a male donor with ankylosing spondylitis or in good health (not recorded which). The CDR3 DNA reads as TGTGCCAGCAGCCCCGGACAGGGGTCTTCCTACAATGAGCAGTTCTTC. Protein sequence: CASSPGQGSSYNEQFF.